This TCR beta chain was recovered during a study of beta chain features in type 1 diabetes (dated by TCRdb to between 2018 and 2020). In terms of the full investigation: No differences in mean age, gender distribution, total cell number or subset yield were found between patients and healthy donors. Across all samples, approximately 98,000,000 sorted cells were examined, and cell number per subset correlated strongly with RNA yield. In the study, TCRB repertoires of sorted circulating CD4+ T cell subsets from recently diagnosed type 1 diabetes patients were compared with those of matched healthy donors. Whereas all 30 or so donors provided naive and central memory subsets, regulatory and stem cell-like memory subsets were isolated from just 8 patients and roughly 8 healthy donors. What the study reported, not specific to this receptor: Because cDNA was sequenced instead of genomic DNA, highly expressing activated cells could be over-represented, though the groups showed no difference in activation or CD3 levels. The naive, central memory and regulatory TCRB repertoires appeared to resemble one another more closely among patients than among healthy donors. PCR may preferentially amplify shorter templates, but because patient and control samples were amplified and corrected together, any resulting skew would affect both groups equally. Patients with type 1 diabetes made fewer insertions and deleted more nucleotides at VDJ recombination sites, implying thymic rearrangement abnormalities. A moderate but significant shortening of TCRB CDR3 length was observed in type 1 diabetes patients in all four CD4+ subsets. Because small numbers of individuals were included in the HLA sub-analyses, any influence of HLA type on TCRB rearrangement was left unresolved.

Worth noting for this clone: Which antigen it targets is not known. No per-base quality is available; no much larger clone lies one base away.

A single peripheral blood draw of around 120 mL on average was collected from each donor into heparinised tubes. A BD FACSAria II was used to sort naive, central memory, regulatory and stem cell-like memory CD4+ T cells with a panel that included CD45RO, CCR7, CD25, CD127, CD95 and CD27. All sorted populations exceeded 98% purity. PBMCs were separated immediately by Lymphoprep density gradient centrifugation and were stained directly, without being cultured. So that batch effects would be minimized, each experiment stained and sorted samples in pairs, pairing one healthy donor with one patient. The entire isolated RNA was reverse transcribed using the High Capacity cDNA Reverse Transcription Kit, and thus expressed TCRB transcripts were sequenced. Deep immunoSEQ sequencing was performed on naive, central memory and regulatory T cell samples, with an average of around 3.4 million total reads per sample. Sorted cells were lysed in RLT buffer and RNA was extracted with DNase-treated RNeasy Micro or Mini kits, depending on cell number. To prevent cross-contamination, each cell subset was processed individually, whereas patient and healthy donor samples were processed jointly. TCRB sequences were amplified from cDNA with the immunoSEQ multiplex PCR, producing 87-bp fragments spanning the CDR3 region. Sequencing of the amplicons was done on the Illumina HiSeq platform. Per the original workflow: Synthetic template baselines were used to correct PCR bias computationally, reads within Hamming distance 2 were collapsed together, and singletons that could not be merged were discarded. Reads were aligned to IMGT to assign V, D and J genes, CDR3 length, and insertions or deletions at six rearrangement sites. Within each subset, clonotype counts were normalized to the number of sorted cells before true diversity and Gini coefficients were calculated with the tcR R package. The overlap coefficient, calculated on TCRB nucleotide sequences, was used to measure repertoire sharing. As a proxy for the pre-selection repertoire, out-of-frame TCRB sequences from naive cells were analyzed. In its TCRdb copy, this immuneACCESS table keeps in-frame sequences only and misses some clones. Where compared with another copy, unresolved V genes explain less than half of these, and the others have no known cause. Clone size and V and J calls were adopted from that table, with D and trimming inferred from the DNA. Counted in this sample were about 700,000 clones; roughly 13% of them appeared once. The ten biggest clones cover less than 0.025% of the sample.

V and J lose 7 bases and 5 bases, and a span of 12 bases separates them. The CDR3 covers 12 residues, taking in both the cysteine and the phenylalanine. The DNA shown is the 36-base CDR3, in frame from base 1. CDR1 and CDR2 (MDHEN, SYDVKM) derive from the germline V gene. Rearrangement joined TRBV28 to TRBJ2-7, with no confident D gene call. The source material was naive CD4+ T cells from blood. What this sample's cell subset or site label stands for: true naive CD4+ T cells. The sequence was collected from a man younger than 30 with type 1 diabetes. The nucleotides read TGTGCCAGCACCATCGTTGGGGACGAGCAGTACTTC. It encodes CASTIVGDEQYF.